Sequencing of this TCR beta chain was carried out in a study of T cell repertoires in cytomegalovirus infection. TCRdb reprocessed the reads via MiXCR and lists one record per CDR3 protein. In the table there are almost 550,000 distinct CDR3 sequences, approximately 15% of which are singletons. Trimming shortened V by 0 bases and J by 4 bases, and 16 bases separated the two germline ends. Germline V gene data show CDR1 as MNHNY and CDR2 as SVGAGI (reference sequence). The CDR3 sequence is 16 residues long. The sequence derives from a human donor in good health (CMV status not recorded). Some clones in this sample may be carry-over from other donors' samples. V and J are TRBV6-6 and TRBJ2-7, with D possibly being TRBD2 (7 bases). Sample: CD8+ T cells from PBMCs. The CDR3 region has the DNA TGTGCCAGCAGTTACTCGGGGGGGGGCCTTTTTTACGAGCAGTACTTC. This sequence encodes CASSYSGGGLFYEQYF.